The 29 T cell receptor delta chains presented below share a single source sample, sequenced in a study of gamma-delta chains in newborns, infants, children. TCRdb called clones from the reads again using CATT. The table records fewer than 6,000 delta-chain clones, around 4.2% of them present only once. Specimen: blood. These receptors all stem from a child who was a newborn, infant or young child, either healthy, febrile or measles-vaccinated (not recorded which).

About this clone itself: The junction departs from germline at one end; a sequencing error may be responsible. The sample holds other DNA sequences that translate to the same CDR3. The rearrangement links TRDV1 to TRDJ1, with 12 bases identical to TRDD3. CDR1 is TSWWSYY and CDR2 is QGS in the germline V gene. CDR3 length: 17 amino acids. Here the CDR3 DNA reads TGTGCCCTTGGGGAAATCCTACTGGGGGATACTGCCCAAAAACTCATCTTT. Its translation: CALGEILLGDTAQKLIF.

This clone occurred a few times. This may be a read error: a much more frequent sequence differs by one nucleotide. The same CDR3 is also encoded by other DNA sequences in this sample. The V gene is TRDV1, the J gene TRDJ1; 8 bases line up with TRDD2. Germline V gene lookup returns CDR1 TSWWSYY and CDR2 QGS. The CDR3 totals 17 residues. CDR3 region: CALGELIFLPHTDKLIF. The CDR3 DNA sequence: TGTGCTCTTGGGGAACTTATCTTCCTACCCCACACCGATAAACTCATCTTC.

This clone turned up a few times. The protein TCRdb lists belongs to a much larger clone and differs from this DNA's translation at residue 5, which points to a read error; the protein shown is made from the DNA. J is TRDJ1 and V is TRDV1; 8 nucleotides agree with TRDD3. This CDR3 is 20 amino acids long. In germline, CDR1 is TSWWSYY, CDR2 QGS. Trimming removed 4 bases from V and 0 bases from J; junction bases left unmatched: 19. CDR3 coding DNA: TGTGCTCTTGGGGCGGGGAAACTGGGGGCCTCTTCTCCCTACACCGATAAACTCATCTTT. Residues: CALGAGKLGASSPYTDKLIF.

Points on this clone: TCRdb lists the protein of a much larger clone for this DNA, which differs at residue 4, so this is likely a read error; the protein given here is translated from the DNA itself. The chain links TRDV2 to TRDJ3, with TRDD3 matching 13 bases. The germline V gene has CDR1 GEAIGNYY and CDR2 EKD. The CDR3 has 20 amino acids. V was pared by 6 bases and J by 0 bases, with 10 bases of the junction left unmatched. This CDR3 is CACNFLLGDTRSWDTRQMFF. CDR3 coding DNA: TGTGCCTGTAACTTCTTACTGGGGGATACGCGCTCCTGGGACACCCGACAGATGTTTTTC.

In the case of this clone: The protein held in TCRdb is that of a much larger clone and does not match this DNA's translation at residue 14, likely because of a read error; the protein shown is translated from the DNA. The chain is built from TRDV1 and TRDJ1; D is unclear. CDR1 and CDR2 from the germline V gene are TSWWSYY and QGS. This CDR3 region has 16 residues. CDR3 in DNA: TGTGCTCTTGGCCCCGGGGCCCCCCGTAACACCGATAAACCCATCTTT. It specifies CALGPGAPRNTDKPIF.

On this clone itself: TCRdb's listed protein matches a much larger clone and diverges from this DNA's translation at residue 11, likely through a read error; the protein shown comes from the DNA. The chain recombines TRDV3 with TRDJ2; 11 bases line up with TRDD3. This CDR3 contains 16 residues. Germline assignment: CDR1 TVYSNPD and CDR2 GDNSRS (reference sequence). The CDR3 is CALRGGGYALAAQLFF. In DNA form, the CDR3 reads TGTGCCCTCCGTGGTGGGGGATACGCTTTGGCAGCACAACTCTTCTTT.

This clone was seen a handful of times. TCRdb lists the protein of a much larger clone for this DNA, which differs at residue 7, so this is likely a read error; the protein given here is translated from the DNA itself. The genes are TRDV1 and TRDJ1, with 7 bases lining up with TRDD3. V shed 1 base and J 2 bases; nucleotides not matched to a gene: 16. The CDR3 sequence is 19 residues long. Germline assignment: CDR1 TSWWSYY and CDR2 QGS. CDR3: CALGEPPYPGGPRTDKLIF. The CDR3 nucleotides are TGTGCTCTTGGGGAACCTCCCTACCCTGGGGGCCCAAGGACCGATAAACTCATCTTT.

This clone was counted only a few times. This may arise from a read error, as a much more abundant clone is one base away. Different DNA sequences within this sample yield the same CDR3. This chain's CDR3 is CALGEPRGGLSSTDKLIF. CDR3 nucleotide sequence: TGTGCTCTTGGGGAACCCCGTGGGGGTTTATCTTCCACCGATAAACTTATCTTT. This sequence joins TRDV1 and TRDJ1, with a possible D match to TRDD3 (6 bases). The germline V gene encodes CDR1 TSWWSYY and CDR2 QGS. The CDR3 runs to 18 residues.

Turning to this clone: This likely stems from a read error, as it lies one base from a far larger clone. The gene calls are TRAV29/DV5 and TRDJ1, with D possibly TRDD3 on 7 matching bases. Germline-derived CDR1 and CDR2 are NSMFDY and ISSIKDK. Trimming took off 5 bases at V and 1 base at J, with 45 bases between the two ends. There are 24 residues in the CDR3. CDR3 region: CAAMVPQGVLLRGYAPLFTDKLIF. CDR3 sequence (DNA): TGTGCAGCGATGGTTCCTCAGGGGGTCCTCCTACGTGGATACGCTCCACTATTCACCGATAAACTCATCTTT.

In the case of this clone: This sequence may be a read error, since a much larger clone differs from it by one base. The genes are TRDV1 and TRDJ1, with D perhaps given as TRDD2 or TRDD3 (7 bases each). Trimming removed 2 bases at V and 0 bases at J, with 31 bases between. Germline V gives CDR1 TSWWSYY, CDR2 QGS. The CDR3 covers 22 residues. For the CDR3, the DNA is TGTGCTCTTGGGGAAACCCGAGGGCCTTCCTGGGGGGCCCGATTGTACACCGATAAACTCATCTTT. The encoded protein is CALGETRGPSWGARLYTDKLIF.

By share, this clone counts as medium-sized. This may arise from a read error, as a much more abundant clone is one base away. The V and J genes are TRDV2 and TRDJ2, with 12 bases that match TRDD3. The CDR3 is made up of 19 amino acids. Germline CDR1 is GEAIGNYY and CDR2 is EKD. The DNA for the CDR3 is TGTGCCTGTGACTCGGCGGACTGGGGGATACAATCTTTGACAGCACACCTCTTCTTT. This sequence encodes CACDSADWGIQSLTAHLFF.

This clone came up a few times. With a far larger clone one base away, a read error is the likely cause. The rearrangement joins TRDV2 to TRDJ3; 13 bases align to TRDD3. Germline V gives CDR1 GEAIGNYY, CDR2 EKD. After removal of 3 bases from V and 5 bases from J, the junction contained 12 bases not matched to a gene. The CDR3 runs to 20 residues. In nucleotides, the CDR3 is TGTGCCTGTGACTACCGGTACTGGGGGATACGCCCCAGGGACACCCGACAGATGTTTTTC. Residues: CACDYRYWGIRPRDTRQMFF.

This chain uses TRDV1 with TRDJ1, with 10 bases matching TRDD3. The V and J ends lost 0 bases and 0 bases, in that order; junction bases with no gene match: 10. Germline V gives CDR1 TSWWSYY, CDR2 QGS. This CDR3 has 19 residues. CDR3 amino acids: CALGELPDWGMPYTDKLIF. CDR3 DNA sequence: TGTGCTCTTGGGGAACTCCCGGACTGGGGGATGCCGTACACCGATAAACTCATCTTT.

Points on this clone: This sequence may be a read error, since a much larger clone differs from it by one base. Distinct nucleotide sequences in the sample also encode this CDR3. J is TRDJ1 and V is TRDV1, with a tentative D call TRDD2 (9 bases). The CDR3 consists of 18 residues. CDR1 and CDR2 from the germline V gene are TSWWSYY and QGS. The CDR3 region has the DNA TGTGCTCTTGGGGACCCCTTCCTACTGGGGATACCCTCCGACAAACTCATCTTT. Encoded protein: CALGDPFLLGIPSDKLIF.

A few counts support this clone. This sequence is one base from a far larger clone and is likely a read error. The rearrangement links TRDV1 to TRDJ1; a weak D match, TRDD2 (9 bases). Germline V lookup: CDR1 TSWWSYY, CDR2 QGS. The length of the CDR3 is 24 residues. In nucleotides, the CDR3 is TGTGCTCTTGGGGAACCAACGGCCCTTCCTACGAGGGGATACAAGAGGTTGTACACCAATAAACTCATCTTT. It encodes CALGEPTALPTRGYKRLYTNKLIF.

This clone appeared a few times. TCRdb has a much larger clone's protein, which differs at residue 8 from the translation of this DNA, likely because of a read error; what is shown is the protein translated from the DNA. This chain uses TRAV29/DV5 with TRDJ3, with 8 bases that match TRDD3. Per germline, CDR1 NSMFDY and CDR2 ISSIKDK. The CDR3 is made up of 19 amino acids. The J segment lost 2 bases and the V segment lost 0 bases, leaving 10 bases of the junction unmatched. CDR3 protein: CAASAPTVGYAWDTRQMFF. CDR3 sequence (DNA): TGTGCAGCAAGCGCGCCTACTGTGGGATACGCCTGGGACACCCGACAGATGTTTTTC.

The table lists this clone with a few counts. A single base separates this from a much larger clone, so it may be a read error. The sample carries other DNA sequences with the same CDR3. This chain connects TRDV1 to TRDJ1, with TRDD3 matching 12 bases. The V and J ends lost 9 bases and 2 bases, in that order; junction bases with no gene match: 40. The CDR3 has 26 residues. Germline loops: CDR1 TSWWSYY, CDR2 QGS. As DNA, the CDR3 is TGTGCTCTGCCCGGCCTCCCCGCGTCACTGGGGGATACACGATCGATCGCGTGGGGAAGGACCGATAAACTCATCTTT. It is translated as CALPGLPASLGDTRSIAWGRTDKLIF.

This clone counts as medium-sized. Additional DNA sequences in this sample encode the identical CDR3. The chain joins TRDV3 to TRDJ1; TRDD3 matches 10 bases. CDR1 and CDR2 (germline): TVYSNPD, GDNSRS (reference sequence). This CDR3 comprises 13 residues. The trim removed 3 bases at V and 7 bases at J, leaving 8 bases unmatched. CDR3 coding DNA: TGTGCCTTACGTACTGGGGGATCGGGTAAACTCATCTTT. This codes for CALRTGGSGKLIF.

By frequency in the sample, this clone is medium-sized (0.01 to 0.1%). This CDR3 is also generated by other DNA sequences in the sample. As DNA, the CDR3 is TGTGCTCTTGGGGAGCCCCCAAGAACGGATCCGTGGGATTGCACCGATAAACTCATCTTT. This gives the protein CALGEPPRTDPWDCTDKLIF. V gene TRDV1 combines with J gene TRDJ1; D perhaps matches TRDD3 (5 bases). Germline V gene lookup returns CDR1 TSWWSYY and CDR2 QGS. This CDR3 contains 20 residues. V shed 3 bases and J shed 1 base, with 27 bases lying between them.

Points on this clone: A far larger clone is just one base off, so this is likely a read error. Within the sample, other DNA sequences also encode this same CDR3. The J gene is TRDJ2, the V gene TRDV1, with D hard to call. Trimming took 5 bases from V and 2 from J, leaving 12 bases between them. The CDR3 is made up of 15 amino acids. Germline V gene data show CDR1 as TSWWSYY and CDR2 as QGS. The CDR3 nucleotides read TGTGCTCTTGGGATCCCCGGAGCCTTGACAGCACAACTCTTCTTT. Translated: CALGIPGALTAQLFF.

With regard to this clone: TCRdb assigns this DNA the protein of a much larger clone, which departs from its translation at residue 15; this likely reflects a read error, and the protein shown comes from translating the DNA. The chain recombines TRDV1 with TRDJ1; 12 bases are shared with TRDD3. The CDR3 runs to 19 residues. Germline V gene data show CDR1 as TSWWSYY and CDR2 as QGS. V dropped 0 bases and J dropped 8; count of bases not matched to a gene: 16. CDR3 in amino acids: CALGELFFRSTGGYRKLIF. In DNA, the CDR3 is TGTGCTCTTGGGGAACTGTTCTTCCGAAGTACTGGGGGATACAGGAAACTCATCTTT.

This clone appeared a few times. TCRdb's protein for this DNA is that of a much larger clone and differs from the translation at residue 3, likely a read error; the protein shown is the DNA translation. This chain uses TRDV2 with TRDJ3, with 8 nucleotides matching TRDD3. This CDR3 contains 19 residues. Germline values: CDR1 GEAIGNYY, CDR2 EKD. CDR3 DNA: TGTGCCTATGACAAAGTACTGGGGGGACCCTCCTGGGACACCCGACAGATGTTTTTC. Amino acid sequence: CAYDKVLGGPSWDTRQMFF.

With respect to this clone: This may arise from a read error, as a much more abundant clone is one base away. Other DNA sequences in this sample translate to the same CDR3. The genes are TRDV1 and TRDJ1, with 12 bases identical to TRDD3. Germline V lookup: CDR1 TSWWSYY, CDR2 QGS. There are 18 residues in the CDR3. CDR3 nucleotide sequence: TGTGCTCTTGGGGAAGGACTCCTACTGGGGGATACTACGGGCAGACTCATCTTC. Its translation: CALGEGLLLGDTTGRLIF.

This clone was detected a few times. The mismatch at residue 13 between this DNA's translation and the TCRdb protein of a much larger clone likely reflects a read error; the protein shown is translated from the DNA. The rearrangement joins TRDV1 to TRDJ1; TRDD3 matches at 9 bases. The CDR3 loop spans 19 amino acids. J gave up 0 bases and V 2 bases, and 13 bases lay outside the gene matches. Germline V gene lookup returns CDR1 TSWWSYY and CDR2 QGS. This CDR3 is CALGEIPLLGDTHTDKLIF. The CDR3 nucleotides read TGTGCTCTTGGGGAAATACCCTTACTGGGGGACACGCACACCGATAAACTCATCTTT.

Note on this clone: A clone one base away is much larger, so this may be a read error. Other DNA sequences in this specimen translate into the identical CDR3. The rearrangement joins TRDV1 to TRDJ1, with 7 nucleotides matching TRDD2. After removal of 2 bases from V and 4 bases from J, the junction contained 16 bases not matched to a gene. The CDR3 is 18 amino acids. Germline V gene data show CDR1 as TSWWSYY and CDR2 as QGS. Here the CDR3 DNA reads TGTGCTCTTGGGGAATATTCCTACGGGGGTTCAGGAGGCGATAAACTCATCTTT. Protein: CALGEYSYGGSGGDKLIF.

As regards this clone: Only one base separates this from a far larger clonotype, so it likely reflects a read error. In the same sample, other DNA sequences code for this CDR3. The chain links TRDV1 to TRDJ3, with 10 bases that match TRDD3. There are 24 residues in the CDR3. Germline V gene lookup returns CDR1 TSWWSYY and CDR2 QGS. With V trimmed by 1 base and J by 2 bases, 20 bases remained unmatched. This CDR3 is CALGERRRYWGIRDRPWDTRQMFF. The CDR3 coding sequence is TGTGCTCTTGGGGAACGTCGGAGGTACTGGGGGATTCGGGATCGACCCTGGGACACCCGACAGATGTTTTTC.

Notes on this clone: This may come from a read error, since a much larger clone is one base off. Distinct nucleotide sequences in the sample also encode this CDR3. The chain couples TRDV1 to TRDJ1; possible D gene TRDD3, 5 bases. CDR3 length: 20 amino acids. The germline gives CDR1 TSWWSYY, CDR2 QGS. CDR3 nucleotides: TGTGCTCTTGGGGAACTCCCTAAAGAAGAGGGGGTCCCGTACACCGATAAACTCATCTTC. Translation: CALGELPKEEGVPYTDKLIF.

On this clone itself: This may stem from a read error, because a much larger clone lies one nucleotide away. Other nucleotide sequences from this sample produce the same CDR3. This chain uses TRDV1 with TRDJ1; tentative D call: TRDD3 (6 bases). V was clipped by 0 bases and J by 0 bases, with 20 bases between them. Germline V gene lookup returns CDR1 TSWWSYY and CDR2 QGS. CDR3 size: 19 residues. The CDR3 protein is CALGELPSLGDSYTDKLIF. The CDR3 DNA follows: TGTGCTCTTGGGGAACTTCCGTCACTTGGGGATTCGTACACCGATAAACTCATCTTT.

This clone was recorded a few times. A read error likely explains why the TCRdb protein, taken from a much larger clone, differs from this DNA's translation at residue 6; the protein shown is translated from the DNA. The genes are TRDV1 and TRDJ2; 7 nucleotides agree with TRDD3. V dropped 4 bases and J dropped 3; count of bases not matched to a gene: 17. Germline V gives CDR1 TSWWSYY, CDR2 QGS. The CDR3 is 19 residues long. In DNA, the CDR3 is TGTGCTCTTGGGGGCTCTTTTACTAGGCTGGGGGGAATGACAGCACAACTCTTCTTT. Its protein is CALGGSFTRLGGMTAQLFF.